The rows below give T cell receptor beta chains drawn from one sample of a study of vaccination and CD4 T cells after COVID-19. TCRdb re-derived calls from the PCR reads in MiXCR, one entry per CDR3 protein. Among 8,000 or so distinct CDR3 sequences listed, approximately 50% were seen once. The antigens these receptors bind are not known. The sequenced material came from CD4+ T cells from blood, cultured in vitro. The receptors shown here come from a human donor who had recovered from COVID-19. The CDR3 runs from the conserved cysteine through the conserved F or W. The D gene is left open where the match is weak. Rows give clone size only sometimes, using once, few, many, or a class for an expanded clone.

clone size,CDR3 length,J gene,V gene,D gene,CDR3 DNA,CDR3 protein
-,16,TRBJ1-1,TRBV11-3,TRBD1,TGTGCCAGCAGCCACAGGGGGTTCCAGGGGGACACTGAAGCTTTCTTT,CASSHRGFQGDTEAFF
-,15,TRBJ1-3,TRBV12-3/TRBV12-4,-,TGTGCCAGCAGTCCCTCAGGGGAATCCGGAAACACCATATATTTT,CASSPSGESGNTIYF
medium-sized,15,TRBJ1-1,TRBV10-3,-,TGTGCCACCGGGACCGCAGGGAGGGGCATCACTGAAGCTTTCTTT,CATGTAGRGITEAFF
-,13,TRBJ1-1,TRBV2,-,TGTGCCAGCAGTTGGGACGTGAACACTGAAGCTTTCTTT,CASSWDVNTEAFF
-,13,TRBJ2-7,TRBV30,-,TGTGCCTGGAGTGCGACAGCTTCCTACGAGCAGTACTTC,CAWSATASYEQYF
-,14,TRBJ2-7,TRBV7-3,TRBD2,TGCGCCAGCAGCCAAGAAAGGACTAGCGACGAGCAGTACTTC,CASSQERTSDEQYF
-,16,TRBJ2-7,TRBV6-1,TRBD2,TGTGCCAGCGGTGTCGGGTTGTCTAGCGGCCGCTACGAGCAGTACTTC,CASGVGLSSGRYEQYF
-,16,TRBJ1-5,TRBV6-2/TRBV6-3,TRBD1,TGTGCCAGCAGCCCAGGTGGGCAGGGGGGCAATCAGCCCCAGCATTTT,CASSPGGQGGNQPQHF
-,15,TRBJ2-7,TRBV6-2/TRBV6-3,TRBD1,TGTGCCAGCAGCCAGACAGGGAAGGGCTCCTACGAGCAGTACTTC,CASSQTGKGSYEQYF
-,15,TRBJ2-3,TRBV7-9,TRBD2,TGTGCCAGCAGCCCCCAGGGACTAGCCTCAGATACGCAGTATTTT,CASSPQGLASDTQYF
once,14,TRBJ1-2,TRBV19,-,TGTGCCAGTAGTACCGACAGAGCTAACTATGGCTACACCTTC,CASSTDRANYGYTF
-,13,TRBJ2-2,TRBV9,-,TGTGCCAGCAGCGTCGGGGGTACCGGGGAGCTGTTTTTT,CASSVGGTGELFF
-,11,TRBJ1-2,TRBV6-1,-,TGTGCCAGCGGAGGGGGAAATGGCTACACCTTC,CASGGGNGYTF
-,16,TRBJ1-4,TRBV7-9,-,TGTGCCAGCAGCTCAACAGGGCGGGGGACTAATGAAAAACTGTTTTTT,CASSSTGRGTNEKLFF
-,16,TRBJ1-1,TRBV7-9,TRBD1,TGTGCCAGCAGCCCACAGGGGGCCCTGCTGAACACTGAAGCTTTCTTT,CASSPQGALLNTEAFF
once,15,TRBJ2-7,TRBV7-9,TRBD1,TGTGCCAGCAGCCCCGGACAGGGGGCCTCCTACGAGCAGTACTTC,CASSPGQGASYEQYF
-,14,TRBJ1-1,TRBV7-2,-,TGTGCCAGCAGCTTATCGCGTAACAGAGAGGAAGCTTTCTTT,CASSLSRNREEAFF
once,15,TRBJ1-6,TRBV4-2,-,TGTGCCAGCAGCCAAGTCGGGACCGATAATTCACCCCTCCACTTT,CASSQVGTDNSPLHF
-,14,TRBJ2-7,TRBV6-2/TRBV6-3,-,TGTGCCAGCAGTTATCAGGACGGACCCTACGAGCAGTACTTC,CASSYQDGPYEQYF
-,15,TRBJ1-6,TRBV11-2,-,TGTGCCAGCAGCTTAGAAAGCTCCTATAATTCACCCCTCCACTTT,CASSLESSYNSPLHF
-,16,TRBJ1-5,TRBV19,-,TGTGCCAGTAGAAATCCGGGCAGGGTTGGCAATCAGCCCCAGCATTTT,CASRNPGRVGNQPQHF
-,16,TRBJ2-2,TRBV6-1,-,TGTGCCACTTCCTATTCCCTTTTCCTCGACACCGGGGAGCTGTTTTTT,CATSYSLFLDTGELFF
-,14,TRBJ1-5,TRBV2,-,TGTGCCAGCAGTGATTGGCAGGGGCATCAGCCCCAGCATTTT,CASSDWQGHQPQHF
few,13,TRBJ2-5,TRBV2,-,TGTGCCAGCAGTCTTTTCATGCAAGAGACCCAGTACTTC,CASSLFMQETQYF
-,16,TRBJ2-3,TRBV5-5,TRBD1,TGTGCCAGCAGCTTGGGGGACAGCCAAAACACAGATACGCAGTATTTT,CASSLGDSQNTDTQYF
once,16,TRBJ1-1,TRBV5-4,-,TGTGCCAGCAGCTTGGACCCCACAGGCCCGAACACTGAAGCTTTCTTT,CASSLDPTGPNTEAFF
-,15,TRBJ2-7,TRBV5-4,-,TGTGCCAGCAGCTCAGGGGCCGGCCCCCTCTACGAGCAGTACTTC,CASSSGAGPLYEQYF
few,13,TRBJ2-3,TRBV7-9,-,TGTGCCAGCAGCCGGGGGATAATCGATACGCAGTATTTT,CASSRGIIDTQYF
-,16,TRBJ1-6,TRBV6-1,-,TGTGCCAGCAGTACCCGAGGGTTGGTTTTGGGATCACCCCTCCACTTT,CASSTRGLVLGSPLHF
few,12,TRBJ1-2,TRBV20-1,-,TGCAGTGCTAGTGTACAGGGTGATGGCTACACCTTC,CSASVQGDGYTF
-,14,TRBJ2-3,TRBV14,TRBD2,TGTGCCAGCAGCCTGGGGGGAGGGACAGATACGCAGTATTTT,CASSLGGGTDTQYF
few,14,TRBJ1-1,TRBV2,-,TGTGCCAGCAGTGTGGCACGGAAGAACACTGAAGCTTTCTTT,CASSVARKNTEAFF
-,14,TRBJ1-5,TRBV5-6,-,TGTGCCAGCAGCTTGCGTCGGCTTAATCAGCCCCAGCATTTT,CASSLRRLNQPQHF
-,15,TRBJ2-1,TRBV20-1,TRBD2,TGCAGTGCGGCACGAGCGGGGGGCTCCTACAATGAGCAGTTCTTC,CSAARAGGSYNEQFF